The sequence of this TCR beta chain was determined in a study of blood T cell repertoires in COVID-19. In the study overall: The United States, Italy and Spain were the sources of the acute and convalescent COVID-19 samples. Sample material is recorded as cDNA or gDNA derived from T cells, B-cell-depleted T cells, or PBMCs.

Per the original data handling: Nucleated cell number was recorded as an estimate derived from reference gene primer amplification. Sequencing used immunoSEQ multiplex PCR; TCRdb keeps in-frame clones, though not all of them. That table supplies the V and J calls and clone size; D and trimming were determined from the DNA. The sample records 150,000 to 180,000 clones, 83% being singletons. The sequence derives from a woman aged 60-75 years with COVID-19, enrolled during active disease. The sequenced material came from peripheral blood.

In DNA, the CDR3 is TGTGCCAGCCGCAGGGGGGTCGTCACTGAAGCTTTCTTT. The encoded protein is CASRRGVVTEAFF. The chain joins TRBV12-3 or TRBV12-4 to TRBJ1-1, with 7 bases that match TRBD1. J lost 4 bases, V lost 8 bases, and 7 bases had no gene match. The CDR3 has 13 residues.